The 18 T cell receptor beta chains listed next were all sequenced from one sample in a study of blood T cell repertoires in COVID-19. TCRdb's table, derived via immunoSEQ multiplex PCR, lists solely in-frame clones and lacks some. The table has around 140,000 clones, approximately 87% seen once. The material sequenced was peripheral blood. The receptors were gathered from a man between 45 and 60 years old who had recovered from COVID-19.

The rearrangement uses TRBV18 and TRBJ2-7, with 9 nucleotides matching TRBD1. Germline assignment: CDR1 KGHSH and CDR2 LQKENI. The V segment lost 6 bases and the J segment 2 bases; nucleotides outside the gene matches: 2. There are 13 residues in the CDR3. The CDR3 region is CASSRDRAYEQYF. The CDR3 bases are TGTGCCAGCTCGCGGGACAGGGCCTACGAGCAGTACTTC.

In regard to this clone: This sample also contains other DNA sequences that code for the same CDR3. The chain combines TRBV12-3 or TRBV12-4 with TRBJ1-1; TRBD1 is a possible D gene (6 bases). V lost 2 bases, J lost 6 bases, and 10 bases lay in between. This CDR3 comprises 13 residues. This CDR3 reads CASSLIGGAEAFF. CDR3 coding DNA: TGTGCCAGCAGTTTAATAGGGGGTGCTGAAGCTTTCTTT.

The chain joins TRBV24-1 to TRBJ1-2; 7 nucleotides align to TRBD1. Germline assignment: CDR1 KGHDR and CDR2 SFDVKD. This CDR3 is 13 amino acids long. V gave up 4 bases and J gave up 7 bases; unmatched junction bases: 5. The CDR3 DNA reads TGTGCCACCAGTGACGAGACAGGGCTTGGCTACACCTTC. Translated, it gives CATSDETGLGYTF.

This sequence joins TRBV19 and TRBJ1-1; TRBD1 agrees at 10 bases. The junction had 11 bases not matched to a gene; V was cut back by 7 bases and J by 6 bases. Germline assignment: CDR1 LNHDA and CDR2 SQIVND (reference sequence). The CDR3 length is 15 residues. The CDR3 coding sequence is TGTGCCAGTACCGGCTCCCGGGACAGGGGCCCTGAAGCTTTCTTT. Protein sequence: CASTGSRDRGPEAFF.

The chain has TRBV19 and TRBJ1-5; 10 nucleotides match TRBD1. The CDR3 contains 15 residues. Germline CDR1 LNHDA, CDR2 SQIVND (reference sequence). V lost 6 bases and J lost 5; bases outside the gene matches: 7. For the CDR3, the DNA is TGTGCCAGTAGACCGGGACAGGGGACATATCAGCCCCAGCATTTT. Its protein is CASRPGQGTYQPQHF.

The V and J genes are TRBV3-1 (or the pseudogene TRBV3-2) and TRBJ1-5; 9 bases agree with TRBD1. J gave up 4 bases and V 1 base, and 5 bases lay outside the gene matches. CDR1 and CDR2 (germline): LGHDT, YNNKEL (reference sequence). The CDR3 consists of 16 residues. CDR3 protein: CASSQGRTGVNQPQHF. In nucleotides, the CDR3 is TGTGCCAGCAGCCAAGGGAGGACAGGGGTGAATCAGCCCCAGCATTTT.

The chain joins TRBV7-3 to TRBJ2-1, with D possibly being TRBD2 (5 bases). Germline values: CDR1 SGHTA, CDR2 FQGTGA. V lost 2 bases and J 1 base, leaving 24 bases between the germline ends. The CDR3 is 20 amino acids. The CDR3 protein is CASSLPSGVGSVRSYNEQFF. In nucleotides, the CDR3 is TGTGCCAGCAGCTTACCTTCCGGGGTAGGGTCAGTAAGGTCCTACAATGAGCAGTTCTTC.

The chain joins TRBV7-9 to TRBJ1-1; 7 nucleotides line up with TRBD1. CDR1 and CDR2 from the germline V gene are SEHNR and FQNEAQ (reference sequence). The CDR3 spans 14 residues. V lost 4 bases, J lost 0 bases, and 2 bases stayed unmatched. CDR3 coding DNA: TGTGCCAGCAGCTCAGGGGGGATGAACACTGAAGCTTTCTTT. It specifies CASSSGGMNTEAFF.

CDR3 sequence reads: CASSRRQNEKLFF. The CDR3 DNA reads as TGTGCCAGCAGCCGACGACAGAATGAAAAACTGTTTTTT. The chain is built from TRBV11-2 and TRBJ1-4; a possible D gene is TRBD1 (5 bases). The CDR3 consists of 13 residues. The V end lost 5 bases, the J end lost 5 bases, and 9 bases lay between the germline ends. Germline values: CDR1 SGHAT, CDR2 FQNNGV.

This rearrangement joins TRBV27 to TRBJ1-2, with D unclear. Germline CDR1 is MNHEY and CDR2 is SMNVEV (reference sequence). There are 11 residues in the CDR3. V was trimmed by 8 bases and J by 4 bases, leaving 8 bases between them. CDR3 sequence: CASLGGYGYTF. Written as DNA, the CDR3 is TGTGCCAGCCTGGGAGGCTATGGCTACACCTTC.

The CDR3 coding sequence is TGTGCCAGCAGTCCGAGACTAGCGGGGGTCAATGAGCAGTTCTTC. Protein: CASSPRLAGVNEQFF. The genes are TRBV7-3 and TRBJ2-1, with 12 nucleotides matching TRBD2. The CDR3 has 15 amino acids. After removal of 6 bases from V and 6 bases from J, the junction contained 6 bases not matched to a gene. Germline CDR1 and CDR2: SGHTA and FQGTGA.

V and J are TRBV19 and TRBJ2-1, with D tentatively TRBD1 (5 bases). The CDR3 is 12 amino acids. Germline lookup yields CDR1 LNHDA and CDR2 SQIVND (reference sequence). Trimming pared 3 bases from V and 9 bases from J, leaving 9 bases between. The CDR3 protein is CASSITGGEQFF. CDR3 bases: TGTGCCAGTAGTATCACAGGTGGTGAGCAGTTCTTC.

The chain is built from TRBV2 and TRBJ1-2; D is ambiguous. The CDR3 has 15 amino acids. Trimming removed 4 bases from V and 2 bases from J, with 14 bases in between. The V gene's germline CDR1 is SNHLY and CDR2 FYNNEI. CDR3 nucleotides: TGTGCCAGCAGTGTAACCCGGCAGGTGAACTATGGCTACACCTTC. This gives the protein CASSVTRQVNYGYTF. The entire variable domain, with the rest obtained from reference TRBV2 and TRBJ1-2, is as follows: EPEVTQTPSHQVTQMGQEVILRCVPISNHLYFYWYRQILGQKVEFLVSFYNNEISEKSEIFDDQFSVERPDGSNFTLKIRSTKLEDSAMYFCASSVTRQVNYGYTFGSGTRLTVV.

The chain uses TRBV29-1 and TRBJ1-4, with 10 bases identical to TRBD1. The CDR3 consists of 15 residues. CDR1 is SQVTM, CDR2 ANQGSEA, per germline. V lost 5 bases to trimming and J lost 3 bases; unmatched junction nucleotides: 6. The CDR3 reads CSVKGTGDANEKLFF. CDR3 nucleotides: TGCAGCGTTAAAGGGACAGGGGACGCTAATGAAAAACTGTTTTTT.

This clone has only one observation. The chain employs TRBV5-4 and TRBJ1-1; D possibly corresponds to TRBD1 (5 bases). This CDR3 contains 14 residues. Trimming removed 0 bases at V and 1 base at J, with 7 bases between. Germline V gene sequence: CDR1 SGHNT, CDR2 YYREEE (reference sequence). CDR3 residues: CASSLEQGNTEAFF. Here the CDR3 DNA reads TGTGCCAGCAGCTTGGAGCAGGGGAACACTGAAGCTTTCTTT.

V gene TRBV12-3 or TRBV12-4 combines with J gene TRBJ2-1; weak D call: TRBD1 (6 bases). The CDR3 covers 13 residues. V lost 6 bases, J lost 5 bases, and 11 bases lay in between. CDR3 protein: CASRDSVNNEQFF. The CDR3 DNA reads TGTGCCAGCAGGGACAGCGTGAACAATGAGCAGTTCTTC.

The chain links TRBV19 to TRBJ2-2; TRBD2 might be the D (7 bases). The CDR3 runs to 16 residues. V dropped 3 bases and J dropped 4 bases, with 15 bases sitting between them. Germline CDR1 LNHDA, CDR2 SQIVND (reference sequence). The CDR3 DNA reads TGTGCCAGTAGTATGGGGGGGCCCTTTATCACCGGGGAGCTGTTTTTT. Amino acids: CASSMGGPFITGELFF.

This sequence joins TRBV10-3 and TRBJ2-1; perhaps TRBD2 as D (6 bases). V lost 0 bases and J lost 8, with 17 bases in between. This CDR3 has 16 residues. Germline CDR1 and CDR2: ENHRY and SYGVKD. The CDR3 nucleotides read TGTGCCATCAGTGAGTCCCCGCCCAGGGAGGAGGATGAGCAGTTCTTC. Amino acid sequence: CAISESPPREEDEQFF.